Given below is one TCR beta chain in context. This entry is derived from a study of control samples from healthy donors and cancer patients. Sequencing was performed with immunoSEQ multiplex PCR; in TCRdb, only in-frame clones are kept and a portion is missing. There are roughly 120,000 clones in the sample; around 88% occur only once, and about 16% lies in the top ten. Germline V CDR1 and CDR2: LNHDA, SQIVND (reference sequence). This CDR3 has 14 residues. Trimming removed 7 bases from V and 1 base from J, with 11 bases in between. The source of this sequence is a woman in her forties or fifties in good health. This chain links TRBV19 with TRBJ1-3; no definite D call. Sample: blood. The CDR3 sequence is CASTPTGSGNTIYF. In DNA form, the CDR3 reads TGTGCCAGTACCCCGACGGGTTCTGGAAACACCATATATTTT.